One and the same sample provided the 20 T cell receptor beta chains below, sequenced in a study of blood T cell repertoires in COVID-19 (dated by TCRdb to 2020 to 2022). Library creation used the immunoSEQ multiplex PCR assay. Drawn from immuneACCESS, this table holds only the in-frame rearrangements with V and J called that TCRdb kept. Clones are partly lost; checked studies trace under half to an unresolved V gene and leave the rest unexplained. The sample data list roughly 86,000 clones, and approximately 80% of these were observed just once. The ten largest make up around 2.1% of the sample. The specimen sequenced was peripheral blood. Receptors were obtained from a woman in her 70s with acute or convalescent COVID-19.

J is TRBJ2-5 and V is TRBV29-1; tentative D call: TRBD2 (7 bases). CDR1 SQVTM and CDR2 ANQGSEA come from the germline V gene. The CDR3 spans 12 residues. Trimming removed 7 bases from V and 2 bases from J, with 11 bases in between. CDR3 residues: CSGRGGQETQYF. Here the CDR3 DNA reads TGCAGCGGCAGGGGAGGGCAAGAGACCCAGTACTTC.

A few counts support this clone. The V gene is TRBV24-1, the J gene TRBJ1-5; D is perhaps TRBD1 (6 bases). Germline CDR1 is KGHDR and CDR2 is SFDVKD. This CDR3 has 13 residues. The ends were cut back, 10 bases at V and 4 bases at J, with 13 bases in the middle. The CDR3 loop reads CATQSQGNQPQHF. CDR3 in DNA: TGTGCCACACAAAGTCAGGGGAATCAGCCCCAGCATTTT.

CDR3 region: CASSQGTVYQETQYF. DNA of the CDR3: TGTGCCAGCAGTCAGGGGACAGTTTACCAAGAGACCCAGTACTTC. The V call is TRBV7-9, the J call TRBJ2-5; 7 bases are shared with TRBD1. Looked up from germline, CDR1 is SEHNR and CDR2 is FQNEAQ (reference sequence). This CDR3 is built from 15 residues. V was clipped by 6 bases and J by 0 bases; unmatched bases: 7.

V usage is TRBV9 and J usage is TRBJ2-2; D might be TRBD2 (6 bases). The CDR3 runs 16 residues. From germline, CDR1 is SGDLS and CDR2 YYNGEE. Trimming shortened V by 4 bases and J by 4 bases, and 17 bases separated the two germline ends. CDR3 nucleotides: TGTGCCAGCAGCTCTACGGTTGGGGGGTCCACCGGGGAGCTGTTTTTT. It codes for CASSSTVGGSTGELFF.

This chain uses TRBV30 with TRBJ1-1; weak D call: TRBD1 (5 bases). Trimming stripped 1 base from V and 3 bases from J, with 9 bases between. The CDR3 length is 13 residues. Germline CDR1 and CDR2: GTSNPN and SVGIG (reference sequence). CDR3 sequence: CAWSAGYYTEAFF. The CDR3 DNA sequence: TGTGCCTGGAGTGCAGGGTACTACACTGAAGCTTTCTTT.

The V and J genes are TRBV2 and TRBJ2-5, with 9 bases aligning to TRBD2. The CDR3 is made up of 12 amino acids. Germline V lookup: CDR1 SNHLY, CDR2 FYNNEI. The trim removed 7 bases at V and 14 bases at J, leaving 11 bases unmatched. CDR3 in amino acids: CASIPTAGGGYF. The DNA of the CDR3 is TGTGCCAGCATTCCTACAGCGGGGGGAGGTTACTTC.

This chain joins TRBV6-5 and TRBJ2-1; TRBD2 agrees at 7 bases. Trimming took 6 bases from V and 15 from J; bases not matched to a gene: 11. The CDR3 is 12 amino acids. The germline V gene has CDR1 MNHEY and CDR2 SVGAGI. Written as DNA, the CDR3 is TGTGCCAGCAGGGCGGGACTACTTGTTTGGTTCTTC. The encoded protein is CASRAGLLVWFF.

J is TRBJ2-1 and V is TRBV5-4; 12 bases line up with TRBD2. Per the germline V gene, CDR1 is SGHNT and CDR2 is YYREEE (reference sequence). Trimming cost V 4 bases and J 8 bases; bases outside gene matches: 10. This CDR3 has 16 amino acids. CDR3 in amino acids: CASSHGLAGSGDEQFF. CDR3 in DNA: TGTGCCAGCAGCCATGGACTAGCGGGAAGTGGCGATGAGCAGTTCTTC.

J is TRBJ1-1 and V is TRBV2; no reliable D call. V lost 4 bases and J lost 0, with 6 bases in between. The CDR3 totals 13 residues. Germline lookup yields CDR1 SNHLY and CDR2 FYNNEI. The CDR3 loop is CASSADMNTEAFF. CDR3 DNA sequence: TGTGCCAGCAGTGCCGACATGAACACTGAAGCTTTCTTT.

The rearrangement uses TRBV5-4 and TRBJ1-2; 7 bases fit TRBD1. The trim removed 3 bases at V and 3 bases at J, leaving 5 bases unmatched. Germline-derived CDR1 and CDR2 are SGHNT and YYREEE (reference sequence). The CDR3 totals 14 residues. CDR3 residues: CASSSEGADYGYTF. Here the CDR3 DNA reads TGTGCCAGCAGCTCCGAGGGGGCGGACTATGGCTACACCTTC.

This chain joins TRBV12-3 or TRBV12-4 and TRBJ1-2, with D perhaps matching TRBD1 (5 bases). The V end lost 1 base, the J end lost 4 bases, and 7 bases lay between the germline ends. This CDR3 contains 13 residues. The CDR3 DNA follows: TGTGCCAGCAGTTTAGGGGGGGTCTATGGCTACACCTTC. Translated: CASSLGGVYGYTF.

The J gene is TRBJ2-5, the V gene TRBV27; 7 bases match TRBD1. With 5 bases clipped from V and 4 bases from J, the junction kept 7 bases outside the gene matches. Germline CDR1 MNHEY, CDR2 SMNVEV (reference sequence). The CDR3 runs to 14 residues. CDR3 sequence (DNA): TGTGCCAGCAGTCCCCTTAGACAGGGAGAGACCCAGTACTTC. It yields the protein CASSPLRQGETQYF.

The chain carries TRBV15 and TRBJ2-5; no reliable D call. Trimming removed 0 bases from V and 12 bases from J, with 14 bases in between. The CDR3 sequence is 13 residues long. The germline CDR1 and CDR2 sequences are LNHNV and YYDKDF (reference sequence). The CDR3 loop reads CATSRDRVGEKYF. CDR3 in DNA: TGTGCCACCAGCAGAGATAGAGTCGGAGAAAAGTACTTC.

The chain couples TRBV9 to TRBJ1-3; D is unclear. Looked up from germline, CDR1 is SGDLS and CDR2 is YYNGEE. CDR3 size: 14 residues. V was trimmed by 5 bases and J by 6 bases, leaving 15 bases between them. DNA for the CDR3: TGTGCCAGCAGAAGAGATACTACGGAAAACACCATATATTTT. Translating it yields CASRRDTTENTIYF.

The rearrangement links TRBV18 to TRBJ1-1; TRBD1 might be the D (5 bases). Germline CDR1 reads KGHSH; CDR2 reads LQKENI. This CDR3 spans 16 amino acids. V lost 3 bases, J lost 0 bases, and 14 bases lay in between. As DNA, the CDR3 is TGTGCCAGCTCACCGACCCAAGGGGATATGAACACTGAAGCTTTCTTT. Its translation is CASSPTQGDMNTEAFF.

CDR3 in DNA: TGTGCCAGTAGGCAGACTAGCGGGGCCCACGCTACGCAGTATTTT. The encoded protein is CASRQTSGAHATQYF. This sequence joins TRBV19 and TRBJ2-3, with 11 bases fitting TRBD2. The CDR3 contains 15 residues. J lost 8 bases, V lost 6 bases, and 10 bases had no gene match. The germline CDR1 and CDR2 sequences are LNHDA and SQIVND (reference sequence).

The chain links TRBV30 to TRBJ2-2; D is possibly TRBD1 (6 bases). The CDR3 length is 14 residues. From germline, CDR1 is GTSNPN and CDR2 SVGIG (reference sequence). Trimming stripped 1 base from V and 6 bases from J, with 12 bases between. The CDR3 sequence: CAWSATGLSGELFF. The CDR3 nucleotides are TGTGCCTGGAGTGCCACAGGGTTATCCGGGGAGCTGTTTTTT.

This clone has just a few counts. This chain uses TRBV19 with TRBJ1-2; D remains unclear. Germline CDR1 is LNHDA and CDR2 is SQIVND (reference sequence). The CDR3 consists of 11 residues. The V gene lost 4 bases and the J gene lost 5 bases, with 5 bases spanning the gap. The CDR3 region is CASSNSYGYTF. CDR3 bases: TGTGCCAGTAGTAACAGTTATGGCTACACCTTC.

V and J are TRBV5-1 and TRBJ1-3, with TRBD1 as a possible D gene (6 bases). Trimming removed 5 bases from V and 8 bases from J, with 11 bases in between. The CDR3 loop spans 12 amino acids. CDR1 is SGHRS, CDR2 YFSETQ, per germline. CDR3 region: CASRQGKDTIYF. The CDR3 nucleotides are TGCGCCAGCAGACAGGGAAAGGACACCATATATTTT. Combining the CDR3 with reference TRBV5-1 and TRBJ1-3 gives the whole variable domain KAGVTQTPRYLIKTRGQQVTLSCSPISGHRSVSWYQQTPGQGLQFLFEYFSETQRNKGNFPGRFSGRQFSNSRSEMNVSTLELGDSALYLCASRQGKDTIYFGEGSWLTVV.

This clone appeared once. J is TRBJ2-3 and V is TRBV19, with 7 bases that match TRBD1. Trimming at V came to 4 bases and at J to 0 bases, leaving 7 bases not matched to a gene. CDR3 length: 16 residues. CDR1 and CDR2 (germline): LNHDA, SQIVND (reference sequence). The CDR3 loop reads CASSTRAGGSTDTQYF. The CDR3 nucleotides are TGTGCCAGTAGTACCCGGGCAGGGGGTAGCACAGATACGCAGTATTTT.